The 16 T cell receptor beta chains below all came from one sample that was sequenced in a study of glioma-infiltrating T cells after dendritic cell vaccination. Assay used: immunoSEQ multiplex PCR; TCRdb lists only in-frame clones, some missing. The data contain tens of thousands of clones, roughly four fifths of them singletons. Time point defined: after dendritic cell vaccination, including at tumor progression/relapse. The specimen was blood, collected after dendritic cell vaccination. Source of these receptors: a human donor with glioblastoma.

The CDR3 loop reads CASSHPRNTEAFF. The CDR3 DNA is TGCGCCAGCAGCCACCCGCGGAACACTGAAGCTTTCTTT. The V call is TRBV4-3, the J call TRBJ1-1; D not resolved. The germline CDR1 and CDR2 sequences are LGHNA and YSLEER. This CDR3 comprises 13 residues. The germline V and J ends were trimmed by 3 bases and 1 base, with 6 bases remaining between them.

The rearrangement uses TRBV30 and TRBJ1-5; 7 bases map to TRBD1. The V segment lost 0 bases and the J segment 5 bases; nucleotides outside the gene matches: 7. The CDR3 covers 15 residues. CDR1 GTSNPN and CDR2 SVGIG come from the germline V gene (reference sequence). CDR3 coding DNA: TGTGCCTGGAGTGTAGAGGGGGCGGAATATCAGCCCCAGCATTTT. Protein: CAWSVEGAEYQPQHF.

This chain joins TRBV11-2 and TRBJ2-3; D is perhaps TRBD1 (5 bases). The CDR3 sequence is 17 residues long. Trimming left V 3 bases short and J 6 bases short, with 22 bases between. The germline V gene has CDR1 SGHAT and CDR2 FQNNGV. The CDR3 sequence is CASSFPSRAPRFDTQYF. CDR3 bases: TGTGCCAGCAGCTTTCCAAGCAGGGCGCCCCGCTTCGATACGCAGTATTTT.

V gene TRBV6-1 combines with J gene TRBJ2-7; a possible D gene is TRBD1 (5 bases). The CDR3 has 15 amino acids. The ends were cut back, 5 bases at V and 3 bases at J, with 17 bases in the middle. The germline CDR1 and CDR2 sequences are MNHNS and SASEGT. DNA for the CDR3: TGTGCCAGCAGTCGTCAGGGATACCATTACTACGAGCAGTACTTC. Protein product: CASSRQGYHYYEQYF.

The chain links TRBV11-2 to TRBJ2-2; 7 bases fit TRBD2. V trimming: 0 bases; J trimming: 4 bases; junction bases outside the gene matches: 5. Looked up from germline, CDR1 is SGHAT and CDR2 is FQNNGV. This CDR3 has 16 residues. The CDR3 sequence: CASSLDLAVSTGELFF. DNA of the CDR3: TGTGCCAGCAGCTTAGATCTAGCGGTGTCCACCGGGGAGCTGTTTTTT.

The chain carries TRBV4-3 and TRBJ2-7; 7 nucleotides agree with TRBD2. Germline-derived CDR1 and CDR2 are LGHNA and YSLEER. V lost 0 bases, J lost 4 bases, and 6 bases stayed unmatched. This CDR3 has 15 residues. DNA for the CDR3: TGCGCCAGCAGCCAAGATTCTAGCGGAATTTACGAGCAGTACTTC. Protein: CASSQDSSGIYEQYF.

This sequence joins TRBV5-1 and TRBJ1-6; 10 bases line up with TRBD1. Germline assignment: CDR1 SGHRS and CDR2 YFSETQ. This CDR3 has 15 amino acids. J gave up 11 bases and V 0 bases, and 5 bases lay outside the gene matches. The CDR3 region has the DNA TGCGCCAGCAGCTTGGTGGGACAGGGGTTGGCACCCCTCCACTTT. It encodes CASSLVGQGLAPLHF.

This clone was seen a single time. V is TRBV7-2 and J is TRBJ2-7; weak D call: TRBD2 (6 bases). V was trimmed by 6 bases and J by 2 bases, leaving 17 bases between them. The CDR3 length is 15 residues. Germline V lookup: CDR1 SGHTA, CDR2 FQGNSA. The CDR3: CASRHAGNGPYEQYF. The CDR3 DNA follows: TGTGCCAGCAGACACGCGGGGAATGGTCCCTACGAGCAGTACTTC.

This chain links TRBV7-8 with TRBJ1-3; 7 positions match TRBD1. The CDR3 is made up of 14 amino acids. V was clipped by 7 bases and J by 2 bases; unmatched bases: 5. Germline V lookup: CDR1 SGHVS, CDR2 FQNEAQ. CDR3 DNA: TGTGCCAGCACCCCCGGGACAGCTGGAAACACCATATATTTT. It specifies CASTPGTAGNTIYF.

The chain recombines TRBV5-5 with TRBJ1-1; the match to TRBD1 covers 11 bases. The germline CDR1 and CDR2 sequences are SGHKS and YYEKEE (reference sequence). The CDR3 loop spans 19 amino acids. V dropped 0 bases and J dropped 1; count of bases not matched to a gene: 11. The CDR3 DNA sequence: TGTGCCAGCAGCTTGGATTTCTCCGGACAGGGGGCCGGGAACACTGAAGCTTTCTTT. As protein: CASSLDFSGQGAGNTEAFF.

CDR3 region: CAWKPSPMNTEAFF. CDR3 nucleotides: TGTGCCTGGAAGCCGTCACCAATGAACACTGAAGCTTTCTTT. The rearrangement uses TRBV30 and TRBJ1-1; D gene ambiguous. This CDR3 is 14 amino acids long. Between the trimmed V and J ends, which lost 4 bases and 0 bases, there was a span of 12 bases. Germline values: CDR1 GTSNPN, CDR2 SVGIG (reference sequence).

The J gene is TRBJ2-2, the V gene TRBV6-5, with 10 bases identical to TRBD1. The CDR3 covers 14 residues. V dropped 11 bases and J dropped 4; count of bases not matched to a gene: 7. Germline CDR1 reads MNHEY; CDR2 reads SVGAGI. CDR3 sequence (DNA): TGTGCCTCCGTAGGACAGGGGGTCACCGGGGAGCTGTTTTTT. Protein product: CASVGQGVTGELFF.

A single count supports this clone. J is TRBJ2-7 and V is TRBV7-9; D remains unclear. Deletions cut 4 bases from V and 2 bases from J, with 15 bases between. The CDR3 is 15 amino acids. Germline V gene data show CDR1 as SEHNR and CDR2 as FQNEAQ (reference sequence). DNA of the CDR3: TGTGCCAGCAGCTCGAAGCGCGTCGCTACCTACGAGCAGTACTTC. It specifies CASSSKRVATYEQYF.

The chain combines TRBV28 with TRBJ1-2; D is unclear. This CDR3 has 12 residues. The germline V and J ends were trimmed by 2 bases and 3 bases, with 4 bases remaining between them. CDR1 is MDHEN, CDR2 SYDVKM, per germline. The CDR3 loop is CASSLGHYGYTF. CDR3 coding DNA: TGTGCCAGCAGTTTAGGCCACTATGGCTACACCTTC.

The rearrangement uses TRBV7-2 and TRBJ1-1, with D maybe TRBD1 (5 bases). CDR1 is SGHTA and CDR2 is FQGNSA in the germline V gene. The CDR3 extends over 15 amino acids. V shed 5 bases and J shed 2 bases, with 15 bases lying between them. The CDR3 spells CASSPPRGKNTEAFF. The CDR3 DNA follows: TGTGCCAGCAGCCCCCCCCGGGGGAAAAACACTGAAGCTTTCTTT.

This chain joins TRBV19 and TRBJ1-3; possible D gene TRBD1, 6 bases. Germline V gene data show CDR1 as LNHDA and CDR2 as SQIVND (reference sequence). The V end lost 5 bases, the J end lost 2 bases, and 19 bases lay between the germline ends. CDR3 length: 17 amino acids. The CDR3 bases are TGTGCCAGTAGTCCATCGCAGGGGTATTTTGCTGGAAACACCATATATTTT. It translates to CASSPSQGYFAGNTIYF. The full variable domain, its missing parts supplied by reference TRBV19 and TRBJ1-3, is DGGITQSPKYLFRKEGQNVTLSCEQNLNHDAMYWYRQDPGQGLRLIYYSQIVNDFQKGDIAEGYSVSREKKESFPLTVTSAQKNPTAFYLCASSPSQGYFAGNTIYFGEGSWLTVV.